What follows are 28 T cell receptor beta chains derived from one specimen sequenced in a study of CD8 T cells in ankylosing spondylitis. Whole-study findings and limits: Ankylosing spondylitis blood appeared to carry a characteristic TCR beta motif of several highly homologous variants.

TCRdb reprocessed the 5' RACE reads with MiXCR, giving one entry per CDR3 protein. The sample consists of around 390,000 distinct CDR3 sequences, about 22% of them appearing once. These receptors have no identified antigens. The specimen sequenced was blood, either unsorted or a sorted T cell fraction (not recorded which). The receptors were sampled from a male donor with ankylosing spondylitis.

This chain links TRBV3-1 with TRBJ1-5, with 7 positions matching TRBD1. Germline CDR1 reads LGHDT; CDR2 reads YNNKEL (reference sequence). V shed 1 base, J shed 2 bases, and the junction held 5 bases outside the gene matches. There are 16 residues in the CDR3. In nucleotides, the CDR3 is TGTGCCAGCAGCCAAGCAGGGGGTGGGGGCAATCAGCCCCAGCATTTT. Translated, it gives CASSQAGGGGNQPQHF.

V usage is TRBV30 and J usage is TRBJ2-7; 7 positions match TRBD2. Per the germline V gene, CDR1 is GTSNPN and CDR2 is SVGIG (reference sequence). J was trimmed by 2 bases and V by 2 bases; bases with no gene match: 6. This CDR3 is 14 amino acids long. CDR3 nucleotides: TGTGCCTGGAGTTCGGGGACTAAAGCCTACGAGCAGTACTTC. Translated: CAWSSGTKAYEQYF.

As concerns this clonotype: Germline and junction disagree at one end, which may indicate a read error. V and J are TRBV20-1 and TRBJ2-1; 14 positions agree with TRBD2. From germline, CDR1 is DFQATT and CDR2 SNEGSKA (reference sequence). The CDR3 totals 15 residues. The CDR3 spells CCASWGLAGDYEQFF. Written as DNA, the CDR3 is TGCTGTGCTAGTTGGGGACTAGCGGGAGACTATGAGCAGTTCTTC.

This clonotype has just a few counts. The rearrangement uses TRBV27 and TRBJ2-7, with D possibly being TRBD1 (6 bases). This CDR3 region has 15 residues. The germline CDR1 and CDR2 sequences are MNHEY and SMNVEV (reference sequence). Trimming took off 6 bases at V and 0 bases at J, with 15 bases between the two ends. The DNA for the CDR3 is TGTGCCAGCAGACAGACAGGAACCCTCTCCTACGAGCAGTACTTC. Its protein is CASRQTGTLSYEQYF.

This clonotype has more than one count but fewer than ten. The chain carries TRBV15 and TRBJ1-2, with TRBD1 matching over 8 bases. J gave up 5 bases and V 1 base, and 0 bases lay outside the gene matches. CDR1 LNHNV and CDR2 YYDKDF come from the germline V gene (reference sequence). CDR3 length: 13 amino acids. CDR3 residues: CATSRGTGYGYTF. The CDR3 nucleotides read TGTGCCACCAGCAGAGGGACAGGGTATGGCTACACCTTC. Filled out from reference TRBV15 and TRBJ1-2, the complete variable domain reads DAMVIQNPRYQVTQFGKPVTLSCSQTLNHNVMYWYQQKSSQAPKLLFHYYDKDFNNEADTPDNFQSRRPNTSFCFLDIRSPGLGDTAMYLCATSRGTGYGYTFGSGTRLTVV.

The rearrangement joins TRBV4-2 to TRBJ2-2; D is undetermined. The CDR3 totals 13 residues. Germline V CDR1 and CDR2: LGHNA, YNFKEQ. Trimming shortened V by 3 bases and J by 9 bases, and 11 bases separated the two germline ends. The CDR3 sequence is CASSQLSMRELFF. In DNA, the CDR3 is TGTGCCAGCAGCCAGCTTTCGATGAGGGAGCTGTTTTTT.

The rearrangement uses TRBV28 and TRBJ2-2; no clear D. Trimming removed 1 base at V and 5 bases at J, with 11 bases between. Looked up from germline, CDR1 is MDHEN and CDR2 is SYDVKM. The CDR3 extends over 15 amino acids. The CDR3 here is CASSLLVQVTGELFF. In nucleotides, the CDR3 is TGTGCCAGCAGTTTATTGGTCCAAGTGACCGGGGAGCTGTTTTTT.

CDR3 DNA: TGCAGTGCCCCCGGGACAGGGGGCCCCAACACCGGGGAGCTGTTTTTT. This sequence encodes CSAPGTGGPNTGELFF. The chain combines TRBV20-1 with TRBJ2-2, with 12 bases that match TRBD1. This CDR3 is built from 16 residues. The germline gives CDR1 DFQATT, CDR2 SNEGSKA (reference sequence). With 6 bases clipped from V and 2 bases from J, the junction kept 7 bases outside the gene matches.

This clonotype was counted a few times. The rearrangement links TRBV20-1 to TRBJ2-2; 10 bases match TRBD2. Germline CDR1 reads DFQATT; CDR2 reads SNEGSKA (reference sequence). Trimming took 6 bases from V and 5 from J; bases not matched to a gene: 9. The CDR3 covers 15 residues. For the CDR3, the DNA is TGCAGTGCCCATAATAGCGGGAGGCGGACCGGGGAGCTGTTTTTT. It translates to CSAHNSGRRTGELFF.

The rearrangement joins TRBV7-8 to TRBJ2-2; TRBD2 matches 10 bases. The CDR3 has 17 residues. V was clipped by 5 bases and J by 1 base; unmatched bases: 7. CDR1 and CDR2 (germline): SGHVS, FQNEAQ. The CDR3: CASSRTGTSVNTGELFF. The CDR3 DNA sequence: TGTGCCAGCAGCCGGACCGGGACTAGCGTGAACACCGGGGAGCTGTTTTTT.

There are many counts of this clonotype. The V call is TRBV5-1, the J call TRBJ2-2, with TRBD2 identical over 8 bases. J was trimmed by 3 bases and V by 2 bases; bases with no gene match: 0. Germline lookup yields CDR1 SGHRS and CDR2 YFSETQ. This CDR3 comprises 14 residues. The CDR3 bases are TGCGCCAGCAGCTTTAGCGGGGACACCGGGGAGCTGTTTTTT. Amino acids: CASSFSGDTGELFF.

This clonotype was observed a few times. The chain joins TRBV10-3 to TRBJ2-7; 7 bases align to TRBD1. The CDR3 length is 12 residues. Losses at the gene ends were 10 bases for V and 2 bases for J; bases not matched to a gene: 5. Germline CDR1 reads ENHRY; CDR2 reads SYGVKD. The CDR3 DNA reads as TGTGCCACCGGACAGGAAACCTACGAGCAGTACTTC. It encodes CATGQETYEQYF.

V and J are TRBV11-1 and TRBJ2-7; perhaps TRBD2 as D (6 bases). CDR3 length equals 15 residues. V shed 1 base and J shed 3 bases, with 13 bases lying between them. The germline gives CDR1 SGHAT, CDR2 FQDESV (reference sequence). CDR3 coding DNA: TGTGCCAGCAGCTTAGATTCCGGGAGTGACTACGAGCAGTACTTC. Translation: CASSLDSGSDYEQYF.

The chain is built from TRBV6-1 and TRBJ1-2; D is possibly TRBD1 (6 bases). V lost 1 base and J 2 bases, leaving 11 bases between the germline ends. Germline loops: CDR1 MNHNS, CDR2 SASEGT. This CDR3 has 15 amino acids. The CDR3 loop reads CASSEVGGGNYGYTF. CDR3 DNA: TGTGCCAGCAGTGAAGTGGGGGGCGGAAACTATGGCTACACCTTC.

CDR3 sequence: CASSRRYQRQGLMAFF. CDR3 sequence (DNA): TGTGCCAGCAGCCGGCGCTACCAGCGACAGGGCCTTATGGCTTTCTTT. The V call is TRBV3-1, the J call TRBJ1-1; 7 positions match TRBD1. This CDR3 contains 16 residues. Losses at the gene ends were 4 bases for V and 11 bases for J; bases not matched to a gene: 19. The V gene's germline CDR1 is LGHDT and CDR2 YNNKEL (reference sequence).

The chain combines TRBV6-6 with TRBJ2-7; unclear D gene. CDR3 size: 11 residues. Trimming removed 2 bases at V and 5 bases at J, with 4 bases between. Germline V gene lookup returns CDR1 MNHNY and CDR2 SVGAGI (reference sequence). This chain's CDR3 is CASSYRNEQYF. DNA for the CDR3: TGTGCCAGCAGTTACAGGAACGAGCAGTACTTC.

This clonotype was found a few times. The chain combines TRBV12-5 with TRBJ2-7, with 10 bases fitting TRBD1. Germline V gene sequence: CDR1 LGHNT, CDR2 FRNRAP. After removal of 5 bases from V and 2 bases from J, the junction contained 3 bases not matched to a gene. The length of the CDR3 is 14 residues. The CDR3 DNA is TGTGCTAGTGGTCCCGGACAGGGGGCCTACGAGCAGTACTTC. This sequence encodes CASGPGQGAYEQYF.

In its sample, this clonotype was seen many times. The chain combines TRBV7-3 with TRBJ2-1; D remains ambiguous. V lost 0 bases to trimming and J lost 5 bases, with 11 bases between them. Germline CDR1 reads SGHTA; CDR2 reads FQGTGA. The CDR3 contains 15 residues. Here the CDR3 reads CASSLTLVENNEQFF. CDR3 coding DNA: TGTGCCAGCAGCTTAACTCTGGTGGAGAACAATGAGCAGTTCTTC.

There are a few counts of this clonotype. DNA for the CDR3: TGTGCCATCACGGCCTCGGACAGGTCAAATCAGCCCCAGCATTTT. The encoded protein is CAITASDRSNQPQHF. The V and J genes are TRBV28 and TRBJ1-5; TRBD1 matches 7 bases. This CDR3 contains 15 residues. Germline-derived CDR1 and CDR2 are MDHEN and SYDVKM. With V trimmed by 10 bases and J by 4 bases, 13 bases remained unmatched.

J is TRBJ2-2 and V is TRBV18; 13 nucleotides align to TRBD2. This CDR3 spans 17 amino acids. J gave up 5 bases and V 5 bases, and 8 bases lay outside the gene matches. The V gene's germline CDR1 is KGHSH and CDR2 LQKENI. CDR3 DNA sequence: TGTGCCAGCTCATATGGACTAGCGGGAGTTCGGACCGGGGAGCTGTTTTTT. Its translation: CASSYGLAGVRTGELFF.

This clonotype was picked up a small number of times. The chain couples TRBV27 to TRBJ2-1; 12 bases map to TRBD2. The V gene's germline CDR1 is MNHEY and CDR2 SMNVEV (reference sequence). V lost 0 bases, J lost 9 bases, and 3 bases stayed unmatched. The CDR3 loop spans 15 amino acids. The CDR3 DNA sequence: TGTGCCAGCAGTTTATCGAGGACTAGCGGGATTGAGCAGTTCTTC. Amino acid sequence: CASSLSRTSGIEQFF.

The chain employs TRBV2 and TRBJ2-3; D unclear. The V end lost 9 bases, the J end lost 11 bases, and 12 bases lay between the germline ends. CDR1 is SNHLY and CDR2 is FYNNEI in the germline V gene. The CDR3 has 10 residues. CDR3 bases: TGTGCCAGTAGAGGACCCGGGCAGTATTTT. The encoded protein is CASRGPGQYF.

V gene TRBV20-1 combines with J gene TRBJ2-1; 7 positions agree with TRBD2. Germline V gene lookup returns CDR1 DFQATT and CDR2 SNEGSKA (reference sequence). V lost 5 bases, J lost 4 bases, and 8 bases stayed unmatched. The CDR3 sequence is 14 residues long. The CDR3 reads CSARAGSRYNEQFF. CDR3 in DNA: TGCAGTGCTCGAGCGGGATCCCGGTACAATGAGCAGTTCTTC.

The V gene is TRBV6-5, the J gene TRBJ1-1; D call uncertain. The CDR3 is 14 amino acids. Between the trimmed V and J ends, which lost 0 bases and 1 base, there was a span of 6 bases. Germline CDR1 MNHEY, CDR2 SVGAGI. The CDR3 here is CASSYSRGNTEAFF. CDR3 DNA sequence: TGTGCCAGCAGTTACTCGCGGGGGAACACTGAAGCTTTCTTT.

This clonotype was counted many times. A read error may account for a junction end that differs from germline. The chain uses TRBV12-3 or TRBV12-4 and TRBJ1-2, with D maybe TRBD1 (5 bases). The length of the CDR3 is 9 residues. CDR3 residues: CASSPGTFF. The CDR3 nucleotides read TGTGCCAGCAGCCCCGGGACCTTCTTC.

In this sample, this clonotype turned up a few times. The chain combines TRBV19 with TRBJ2-5; TRBD2 is a possible D gene (5 bases). Germline V lookup: CDR1 LNHDA, CDR2 SQIVND (reference sequence). The CDR3 sequence is 13 residues long. V gave up 6 bases and J gave up 5 bases, with 13 bases separating them. The CDR3 spells CASSVLERETQYF. Written as DNA, the CDR3 is TGTGCCAGTAGCGTTCTAGAGCGGGAGACCCAGTACTTC.

The genes are TRBV5-1 and TRBJ1-4, with D uncertain. Germline-derived CDR1 and CDR2 are SGHRS and YFSETQ. V was clipped by 4 bases and J by 8 bases, with 15 bases between them. This CDR3 contains 14 residues. CDR3 amino acids: CASSTGPPGEKLFF. CDR3 nucleotides: TGCGCCAGCAGCACCGGGCCACCGGGGGAAAAACTGTTTTTT.

This clonotype was detected only a few times. The rearrangement uses TRBV11-3 and TRBJ2-3, with 8 positions matching TRBD2. J was trimmed by 6 bases and V by 0 bases; bases with no gene match: 5. The CDR3 spans 15 residues. The germline V gene has CDR1 SGHNT and CDR2 YENEEA. In DNA, the CDR3 is TGTGCCAGCAGCTTAGATGGGACTAGTCGGGATACGCAGTATTTT. Translated, it gives CASSLDGTSRDTQYF.